These 27 T cell receptor beta chains were sequenced from one sample in a study of blood T cells in healthy people across ages. The authors ran a second PCR of roughly 6 to 12 cycles using a sample-barcoded 5' primer and a J-beta primer mix. TCRdb reprocessed the 5' RACE reads with MiXCR, giving one entry per CDR3 protein. The data contain about 1.4 million distinct CDR3 sequences, roughly 64% of them singletons. Sequencing was carried out using blood. All receptors come from a man between 18 and 29 years old in good health.

The gene calls are TRBV7-9 and TRBJ2-2; 8 bases match TRBD1. CDR3 length: 15 residues. CDR1 is SEHNR and CDR2 is FQNEAQ in the germline V gene (reference sequence). V was pared by 5 bases and J by 4 bases, with 6 bases of the junction left unmatched. In nucleotides, the CDR3 is TGTGCCAGCAGCGCTCAGGGGGCGCCCACCGGGGAGCTGTTTTTT. Translating gives CASSAQGAPTGELFF.

The chain combines TRBV6-5 with TRBJ2-5; D is possibly TRBD1 (5 bases). The J call could be wrong; TRBJ2-7 is a better fit for the DNA end. Germline-derived CDR1 and CDR2 are MNHEY and SVGAGI. This CDR3 comprises 13 residues. The CDR3 reads CASRPTGYYEQYF. CDR3 bases: TGTGCCAGCAGGCCAACAGGTTACTACGAGCAGTACTTC.

V gene TRBV27 combines with J gene TRBJ2-1; D may match TRBD1 or TRBD2 (5 bases each). The CDR3 totals 15 residues. Germline CDR1 is MNHEY and CDR2 is SMNVEV (reference sequence). Deletions cut 3 bases from V and 9 bases from J, with 18 bases between. The CDR3 DNA reads as TGTGCCAGCAGTTTGGGGGACCGAAAAATAGGTGAGCAGTTCTTC. Protein product: CASSLGDRKIGEQFF.

The CDR3 reads CSGGEGRTYEQYF. In DNA, the CDR3 is TGCAGCGGAGGAGAAGGACGTACCTACGAGCAGTACTTC. This rearrangement joins TRBV29-1 to TRBJ2-7; D not resolved. V lost 7 bases to trimming and J lost 2 bases, with 15 bases between them. The CDR3 has 13 residues. The germline V gene encodes CDR1 SQVTM and CDR2 ANQGSEA.

This clonotype appeared a few times. The CDR3 DNA is TGTGCCAGCAAGAGGCTAGCGGGGGTCCAAGAGACCCAGTACTTC. Amino acids: CASKRLAGVQETQYF. The chain carries TRBV2 and TRBJ2-5; 10 bases match TRBD2. Germline CDR1 is SNHLY and CDR2 is FYNNEI. Losses at the gene ends were 7 bases for V and 1 base for J; bases not matched to a gene: 6. The CDR3 spans 15 residues.

This clonotype was recorded a few times. The chain uses TRBV10-3 and TRBJ2-7; 9 nucleotides match TRBD2. The V gene end was trimmed by 7 bases and the J gene end by 4 bases; junction bases not matched to a gene: 14. This CDR3 has 16 amino acids. Germline V lookup: CDR1 ENHRY, CDR2 SYGVKD. CDR3 loop: CAITLSGSRFGYEQYF. The CDR3 nucleotides are TGTGCCATCACCCTTAGCGGGAGTCGTTTTGGGTACGAGCAGTACTTC.

This clonotype appeared once. The chain is built from TRBV7-2 and TRBJ1-3; D unresolved. The CDR3 runs to 16 residues. The V end lost 2 bases, the J end lost 4 bases, and 15 bases lay between the germline ends. The germline V gene encodes CDR1 SGHTA and CDR2 FQGNSA. CDR3 in amino acids: CASSLITATRGNTIYF. The DNA of the CDR3 is TGTGCCAGCAGCTTAATAACCGCAACACGAGGAAACACCATATATTTT.

This clonotype was seen repeatedly, ten times or more. The chain carries TRBV7-2 and TRBJ2-7; no clear D. Germline V gives CDR1 SGHTA, CDR2 FQGNSA. This CDR3 is built from 14 residues. The V end lost 0 bases, the J end lost 3 bases, and 9 bases lay between the germline ends. The CDR3 loop is CASSLAAAGYEQYF. CDR3 DNA sequence: TGTGCCAGCAGCTTAGCGGCGGCAGGCTACGAGCAGTACTTC.

The rearrangement joins TRBV7-8 to TRBJ2-2; 9 bases line up with TRBD1. Trimming at V came to 3 bases and at J to 6 bases, leaving 8 bases not matched to a gene. CDR3 length: 16 amino acids. In germline, CDR1 is SGHVS, CDR2 FQNEAQ. CDR3 region: CASSFVLTGGSGELFF. The CDR3 DNA reads as TGTGCCAGCAGCTTCGTACTTACAGGGGGCTCCGGGGAGCTGTTTTTT.

The chain carries TRBV6-5 and TRBJ2-7; D remains ambiguous. The germline CDR1 and CDR2 sequences are MNHEY and SVGAGI. The CDR3 totals 14 residues. V was trimmed by 4 bases and J by 7 bases, leaving 17 bases between them. CDR3 bases: TGTGCCAGCAGTTCCACGGACCTTTCCAATGAGCAGTACTTC. It encodes CASSSTDLSNEQYF.

This clonotype was seen once. The J gene is TRBJ2-7, the V gene TRBV4-3; TRBD2 aligns across 15 bases. The length of the CDR3 is 23 residues. In germline, CDR1 is LGHNA, CDR2 YSLEER. J was trimmed by 5 bases and V by 0 bases; bases with no gene match: 23. The CDR3 bases are TGCGCCAGCAGCCAAGACTCAGGGCCTGGGACTAGCGGGGGGCCTAACTCGGGGAACGAGCAGTACTTC. Protein: CASSQDSGPGTSGGPNSGNEQYF.

The chain links TRBV12-5 to TRBJ2-5; D may be TRBD1 or TRBD2 (5 bases each). Trimming pared 2 bases from V and 4 bases from J, leaving 8 bases between. The V gene's germline CDR1 is LGHNT and CDR2 FRNRAP. The CDR3 spans 13 residues. Here the CDR3 DNA reads TGTGCTAGTGGTTTGACAGGAGGAGAGACCCAGTACTTC. Residues: CASGLTGGETQYF.

The DNA of the CDR3 is TGCAGCGTTGTGGAGGTAGCCTCTATGGGCACCTTC. It specifies CSVVEVASMGTF. This chain connects TRBV29-1 to TRBJ1-2; D uncertain. This CDR3 is built from 12 residues. The V end was cut by 4 bases, the J end by 13 bases, with 19 bases between. Germline CDR1 and CDR2: SQVTM and ANQGSEA.

The rearrangement uses TRBV5-6 and TRBJ2-5; maybe TRBD2 (6 bases). The germline gives CDR1 SGHDT, CDR2 YYEEEE. Trimming removed 4 bases from V and 5 bases from J, with 18 bases in between. The CDR3 loop spans 15 amino acids. The CDR3 reads CASSPAGSVRETQYF. Written as DNA, the CDR3 is TGTGCCAGCAGCCCGGCGGGGTCCGTCCGGGAGACCCAGTACTTC.

This chain joins TRBV10-3 and TRBJ2-7, with TRBD2 identical over 10 bases. CDR3 size: 13 residues. Germline CDR1 reads ENHRY; CDR2 reads SYGVKD. With V trimmed by 4 bases and J by 7 bases, 4 bases remained unmatched. The CDR3 loop reads CAISASGGGEQYF. The CDR3 region has the DNA TGTGCCATCAGTGCTAGCGGGGGCGGTGAGCAGTACTTC.

A few counts support this clonotype. This chain links TRBV11-2 with TRBJ2-3; 7 nucleotides align to TRBD1. Trimming removed 1 base from V and 4 bases from J; junction bases left unmatched: 8. There are 16 residues in the CDR3. CDR1 and CDR2 (germline): SGHAT, FQNNGV. CDR3: CASSLAMGQPPDTQYF. The CDR3 region has the DNA TGTGCCAGCAGCTTAGCCATGGGACAGCCTCCAGATACGCAGTATTTT.

This chain connects TRBV25-1 to TRBJ1-4; the match to TRBD1 covers 8 bases. Trimming removed 7 bases from V and 7 bases from J; junction bases left unmatched: 8. The CDR3 contains 14 residues. Germline V lookup: CDR1 MGHDK, CDR2 SYGVNS. DNA of the CDR3: TGTGCCAGCACCTCGGACAGGGTGGGTGAAAAACTGTTTTTT. The encoded protein is CASTSDRVGEKLFF. The full variable domain, rest sourced from reference TRBV25-1 and TRBJ1-4, is EADIYQTPRYLVIGTGKKITLECSQTMGHDKMYWYQQDPGMELHLIHYSYGVNSTEKGDLSSESTVSRIRTEHFPLTLESARPSHTSQYLCASTSDRVGEKLFFGSGTQLSVL.

This clonotype turned up a few times. This sequence joins TRBV12-5 and TRBJ1-1; no clear D. CDR3 length equals 14 residues. The germline CDR1 and CDR2 sequences are LGHNT and FRNRAP. V was cut by 3 bases and J by 4 bases, with 12 bases left in between. CDR3 sequence: CASGFGRSGTEAFF. CDR3 bases: TGTGCTAGTGGTTTCGGCCGCTCGGGCACTGAAGCTTTCTTT.

The chain carries TRBV20-1 and TRBJ2-1, with D hard to call. The CDR3 runs 13 residues. Germline-derived CDR1 and CDR2 are DFQATT and SNEGSKA (reference sequence). V gave up 3 bases and J gave up 0 bases, with 6 bases separating them. The CDR3 region has the DNA TGCAGTGCTAGGAACCCCTCCTACAATGAGCAGTTCTTC. The encoded protein is CSARNPSYNEQFF.

This clonotype was recorded only once. This chain links TRBV20-1 with TRBJ1-2, with D unclear. The germline V gene has CDR1 DFQATT and CDR2 SNEGSKA (reference sequence). V shed 3 bases and J shed 4 bases, with 9 bases lying between them. This CDR3 is 12 amino acids long. Here the CDR3 reads CSARTVRYGYTF. For the CDR3, the DNA is TGCAGTGCTAGGACGGTTCGCTATGGCTACACCTTC.

The chain employs TRBV12-3 or TRBV12-4 and TRBJ1-5; D unclear. The germline V and J ends were trimmed by 5 bases and 6 bases, with 11 bases remaining between them. CDR3 length: 13 amino acids. As DNA, the CDR3 is TGTGCCAGCAGTAATGGTAGGGCTCAGCCCCAGCATTTT. It yields the protein CASSNGRAQPQHF.

V and J are TRBV28 and TRBJ2-4; D gene uncertain. V was shortened by 3 bases and J by 0 bases, with 6 bases between the two germline ends. CDR1 is MDHEN and CDR2 is SYDVKM in the germline V gene. The CDR3 totals 14 residues. The CDR3 protein is CASSFDQAKNIQYF. The CDR3 DNA reads TGTGCCAGCAGTTTCGACCAAGCCAAAAACATTCAGTACTTC.

The V call is TRBV29-1, the J call TRBJ2-5, with 9 bases lining up with TRBD1. V lost 6 bases, J lost 4 bases, and 9 bases stayed unmatched. The germline V gene encodes CDR1 SQVTM and CDR2 ANQGSEA. The CDR3 contains 14 residues. The CDR3 is CSVKDRGSGETQYF. CDR3 in DNA: TGCAGCGTGAAAGACAGGGGGAGTGGAGAGACCCAGTACTTC.

This clonotype was counted a few times. This chain joins TRBV20-1 and TRBJ2-4; TRBD1 might be the D (5 bases). The CDR3 spans 16 residues. V lost 5 bases and J 0 bases, leaving 17 bases between the germline ends. CDR1 is DFQATT and CDR2 is SNEGSKA in the germline V gene (reference sequence). The CDR3 reads CSALLIGDLAKNIQYF. For the CDR3, the DNA is TGCAGTGCTCTACTCATAGGGGATCTAGCCAAAAACATTCAGTACTTC.

This chain joins TRBV4-1 and TRBJ2-3; the D is unclear. The CDR3 runs to 19 residues. Trimming took 2 bases from V and 0 from J, leaving 21 bases between them. Looked up from germline, CDR1 is MGHRA and CDR2 is YSYEKL. CDR3 sequence reads: CASSQFGDWITGSTDTQYF. The DNA of the CDR3 is TGCGCCAGCAGCCAATTCGGAGACTGGATCACTGGGAGCACAGATACGCAGTATTTT.

The CDR3 spells CASSQGPSTGLINEQYF. The CDR3 coding sequence is TGCGCCAGCAGCCAAGGGCCGAGCACAGGGTTGATCAACGAGCAGTACTTC. The chain is built from TRBV4-1 and TRBJ2-7; the D gene is possibly TRBD1 (6 bases). The CDR3 is 17 amino acids. Germline V gives CDR1 MGHRA, CDR2 YSYEKL. V lost 1 base, J lost 5 bases, and 21 bases lay in between.

This chain connects TRBV10-1 to TRBJ2-5, with D perhaps being TRBD1 or TRBD2 (5 bases each). CDR3 size: 14 residues. V was clipped by 2 bases and J by 4 bases, with 11 bases between them. Looked up from germline, CDR1 is WNHNN and CDR2 is SYGVQD (reference sequence). CDR3 DNA: TGCGCCAGCAGTGAGGACGGGGCATTAGAGACCCAGTACTTC. Protein: CASSEDGALETQYF.